Presented here are 11 T cell receptor beta chains from one specimen sequenced in a study of T cell repertoires in aging, cancer and after chemotherapy. Multiplex touch-down PCR with TRB-A/B primers amplified rearranged V-D-J TRB sequences. TCRdb passed the multiplex PCR reads through MiXCR, listing each CDR3 protein once. The top ten hold around 3.4% of the sample, which has 3,500 to 5,000 distinct CDR3 sequences, approximately 40% seen once. The template was genomic DNA from peripheral blood, not RNA. Sequencing used blood. The receptors stem from a human donor with a blood cancer.

This clonotype was counted a few times. The chain is built from TRBV6-1 and TRBJ2-7; a weak D match, TRBD2 (6 bases). V was clipped by 2 bases and J by 0 bases, with 11 bases between them. The CDR3 is made up of 15 amino acids. Per germline, CDR1 MNHNS and CDR2 SASEGT. For the CDR3, the DNA is TGTGCCAGCAGTGAAACGCGGGGTAGCTCCTACGAGCAGTACTTC. Its protein is CASSETRGSSYEQYF.

This clonotype has more than one count but fewer than ten. The J gene is TRBJ2-2, the V gene TRBV6-6, with 9 bases matching TRBD2. CDR1 and CDR2 (germline): MNHNY, SVGAGI (reference sequence). The CDR3 is 15 residues long. J lost 1 base, V lost 6 bases, and 3 bases had no gene match. The CDR3 loop reads CASRSSGRNTGELFF. The DNA for the CDR3 is TGTGCCAGCAGAAGTAGCGGGAGGAACACCGGGGAGCTGTTTTTT.

This chain connects TRBV12-3 or TRBV12-4 to TRBJ2-1; 8 nucleotides agree with TRBD2. With 4 bases clipped from V and 6 bases from J, the junction kept 2 bases outside the gene matches. The CDR3 is made up of 13 amino acids. CDR3 coding DNA: TGTGCCAGCAGTTACGGGACTAGCAATGAGCAGTTCTTC. It translates to CASSYGTSNEQFF.

The chain combines TRBV2 with TRBJ1-3; D possibly corresponds to TRBD1 (5 bases). V was trimmed by 0 bases and J by 2 bases, leaving 11 bases between them. Germline V gene sequence: CDR1 SNHLY, CDR2 FYNNEI. This CDR3 spans 16 amino acids. The CDR3 DNA is TGTGCCAGCAGTGAAGCGGCAGGGATTCCTGGAAACACCATATATTTT. Translating gives CASSEAAGIPGNTIYF. Supplemented by reference TRBV2 and TRBJ1-3, the full variable domain reads EPEVTQTPSHQVTQMGQEVILRCVPISNHLYFYWYRQILGQKVEFLVSFYNNEISEKSEIFDDQFSVERPDGSNFTLKIRSTKLEDSAMYFCASSEAAGIPGNTIYFGEGSWLTVV.

By share, this clonotype counts as large. The chain carries TRBV19 and TRBJ2-5; 9 bases are a match to TRBD2. CDR3 length: 16 amino acids. The trim removed 5 bases at V and 4 bases at J, leaving 11 bases unmatched. CDR1 is LNHDA and CDR2 is SQIVND in the germline V gene (reference sequence). The CDR3 reads CASSPRPAGGGETQYF. The CDR3 region has the DNA TGTGCCAGTAGTCCCCGGCCAGCGGGAGGCGGAGAGACCCAGTACTTC.

This clonotype was recorded a few times. This chain links TRBV12-3 or TRBV12-4 with TRBJ2-1; TRBD2 matches at 12 bases. The CDR3 is made up of 18 amino acids. V was pared by 6 bases and J by 0 bases, with 9 bases of the junction left unmatched. CDR3 nucleotide sequence: TGTGCCAGCAGCCGTCGACTAGCGGGAGCCCTCTCCTACAATGAGCAGTTCTTC. Its protein product is CASSRRLAGALSYNEQFF.

By sample fraction, this clonotype is large. This chain connects TRBV29-1 to TRBJ2-2; TRBD2 matches at 11 bases. Trimming removed 0 bases from V and 5 bases from J; junction bases left unmatched: 5. Germline values: CDR1 SQVTM, CDR2 ANQGSEA. This CDR3 region has 16 residues. The CDR3 bases are TGCAGCGTTGAAGATTTCACTAGCGGGAGAACCGGGGAGCTGTTTTTT. Its translation: CSVEDFTSGRTGELFF.

This chain joins TRBV28 and TRBJ2-1; 7 bases match TRBD2. Germline V gene lookup returns CDR1 MDHEN and CDR2 SYDVKM. The V and J ends lost 0 bases and 7 bases, in that order; junction bases with no gene match: 15. The CDR3 extends over 18 amino acids. The CDR3 nucleotides are TGTGCCAGCAGTTTATGGACTAGCTGGAGGGCCGGGGATAATGAGCAGTTCTTC. Residues: CASSLWTSWRAGDNEQFF. The full variable domain, its missing parts supplied by reference TRBV28 and TRBJ2-1, is DVKVTQSSRYLVKRTGEKVFLECVQDMDHENMFWYRQDPGLGLRLIYFSYDVKMKEKGDIPEGYSVSREKKERFSLILESASTNQTSMYLCASSLWTSWRAGDNEQFFGPGTRLTVL.

The rearrangement links TRBV15 to TRBJ1-5; D might be TRBD1 (5 bases). V lost 5 bases and J 1 base, leaving 12 bases between the germline ends. The CDR3 spans 15 residues. Germline-derived CDR1 and CDR2 are LNHNV and YYDKDF (reference sequence). Here the CDR3 DNA reads TGTGCCACCAGCGCCTGGGACGGAAGCAATCAGCCCCAGCATTTT. It yields the protein CATSAWDGSNQPQHF.

V and J are TRBV29-1 and TRBJ1-2, with D perhaps matching TRBD1 (5 bases). Germline V CDR1 and CDR2: SQVTM, ANQGSEA. CDR3 length equals 18 residues. The CDR3: CSVCVSGGRTGSNYGYTF. The CDR3 bases are TGCAGTGTCTGTGTTAGCGGGGGACGGACCGGGTCCAACTATGGCTACACCTTC.

The chain couples TRBV20-1 to TRBJ1-1; 10 bases are shared with TRBD1. V lost 4 bases, J lost 3 bases, and 5 bases stayed unmatched. This CDR3 is 14 amino acids long. Per germline, CDR1 DFQATT and CDR2 SNEGSKA (reference sequence). CDR3 DNA: TGCAGTGCTACTCGACAGGGGGCGTACACTGAAGCTTTCTTT. It is translated as CSATRQGAYTEAFF.